Shown below are 23 T cell receptor beta chains from a single sample sequenced in a study of CD8 T cells in ankylosing spondylitis. TCRdb fed the 5' RACE reads into MiXCR, producing one record per CDR3 protein. This table holds around 300,000 distinct CDR3 sequences, roughly 14% found once. The sequenced material came from blood, either unsorted or a sorted T cell fraction (not recorded which). The source of these receptors is a male donor with ankylosing spondylitis or in good health (not recorded which).

This clonotype was found a few times. This chain connects TRBV10-3 to TRBJ2-2; possibly TRBD1 for D (6 bases). The germline V gene has CDR1 ENHRY and CDR2 SYGVKD. V lost 5 bases, J lost 0 bases, and 10 bases lay in between. This CDR3 comprises 15 residues. CDR3 in DNA: TGTGCCATCAGTAAAGACAGGACGAACACCGGGGAGCTGTTTTTT. Translation gives CAISKDRTNTGELFF.

This clonotype was seen a few times. The chain carries TRBV11-2 and TRBJ2-1; 7 bases agree with TRBD2. The CDR3 is 17 amino acids. Per the germline V gene, CDR1 is SGHAT and CDR2 is FQNNGV. The ends lost 0 bases at V and 9 bases at J; junction bases unmatched: 14. The CDR3 is CASSLEWRGRAGVEQFF. The CDR3, as DNA: TGTGCCAGCAGCTTAGAATGGAGAGGGAGGGCCGGGGTTGAGCAGTTCTTC.

This clonotype has just a few counts. V and J are TRBV3-1 and TRBJ2-1; a weak D match, TRBD2 (5 bases). The CDR3 length is 13 residues. The germline CDR1 and CDR2 sequences are LGHDT and YNNKEL (reference sequence). The germline V and J ends were trimmed by 0 bases and 11 bases, with 11 bases remaining between them. The CDR3 region is CASSQDATGKQFF. CDR3 nucleotide sequence: TGTGCCAGCAGCCAAGATGCAACCGGGAAGCAGTTCTTC.

This clonotype has at least ten counts. V usage is TRBV20-1 and J usage is TRBJ1-2; no clear D. The CDR3 loop spans 12 amino acids. Germline CDR1 is DFQATT and CDR2 is SNEGSKA (reference sequence). V shed 3 bases and J shed 8 bases, with 13 bases lying between them. As DNA, the CDR3 is TGCAGTGCTAGCAATGACCGGGAGGGCTACACCTTC. Its translation is CSASNDREGYTF.

This clonotype was counted between two and nine times. CDR3 coding DNA: TGCAGCGTTGGGAGGGCGAACATTCAGTACTTC. Protein: CSVGRANIQYF. The rearrangement links TRBV29-1 to TRBJ2-4; possibly TRBD2 for D (6 bases). Per the germline V gene, CDR1 is SQVTM and CDR2 is ANQGSEA. This CDR3 region has 11 residues. Trimming shortened V by 4 bases and J by 7 bases, and 8 bases separated the two germline ends.

The chain is built from TRBV27 and TRBJ2-1; D call uncertain. Germline V lookup: CDR1 MNHEY, CDR2 SMNVEV (reference sequence). The CDR3 totals 11 residues. V lost 4 bases and J lost 11, with 9 bases in between. This chain's CDR3 is CASSSSSKQFF. CDR3 bases: TGTGCCAGCAGTTCCTCCTCAAAGCAGTTCTTC.

This clonotype has a count of ten or more. Here the CDR3 reads CASSLGGLNTEAFF. CDR3 DNA: TGCGCCAGCAGCTTGGGTGGGTTGAACACTGAAGCTTTCTTT. The rearrangement uses TRBV5-1 and TRBJ1-1, with D hard to call. Trimming cost V 0 bases and J 0 bases, with 6 bases left between them. The CDR3 sequence is 14 residues long. Germline CDR1 reads SGHRS; CDR2 reads YFSETQ.

This clonotype has at least ten counts. J is TRBJ2-2 and V is TRBV12-3 or TRBV12-4; 8 nucleotides line up with TRBD2. CDR3 length: 14 residues. Germline trimming cut 4 bases from V and 6 bases from J; bases unmatched to any gene: 4. Here the CDR3 DNA reads TGTGCCAGCAGTTCCAGCGGGGGTGCCGGGGAGCTGTTTTTT. Its translation: CASSSSGGAGELFF.

This clonotype was found many times. The chain is built from TRBV4-2 and TRBJ1-4, with 7 bases aligning to TRBD1. There are 15 residues in the CDR3. CDR1 and CDR2 (germline): LGHNA, YNFKEQ. V lost 1 base and J lost 7; bases outside the gene matches: 6. DNA for the CDR3: TGTGCCAGCAGCCAAGCCACAGGGGCGGGTGAAAAACTGTTTTTT. This translates into CASSQATGAGEKLFF.

This clonotype was detected ten times or more. The chain links TRBV29-1 to TRBJ2-7; possibly TRBD1 or TRBD2 for D (5 bases each). Between the trimmed V and J ends, which lost 7 bases and 5 bases, there was a span of 15 bases. The CDR3 is 12 amino acids. The germline CDR1 and CDR2 sequences are SQVTM and ANQGSEA. This CDR3 is CSGSREGHEQYF. CDR3 nucleotide sequence: TGCAGCGGATCCCGAGAGGGACACGAGCAGTACTTC.

This clonotype was counted ten times or more. The chain carries TRBV5-1 and TRBJ1-2; no clear D. Trimming took 3 bases from V and 0 from J, leaving 6 bases between them. Germline V gives CDR1 SGHRS, CDR2 YFSETQ. This CDR3 region has 13 residues. The CDR3 region is CASSSTANYGYTF. The CDR3 DNA is TGCGCCAGCAGCTCTACAGCTAACTATGGCTACACCTTC.

This clonotype was seen only a few times. The CDR3 spells CASRNTRDGEETQYF. CDR3 in DNA: TGTGCCAGCAGAAACACCCGGGATGGAGAAGAGACCCAGTACTTC. The V call is TRBV7-8, the J call TRBJ2-5; D is perhaps TRBD2 (5 bases). There are 15 residues in the CDR3. Germline lookup yields CDR1 SGHVS and CDR2 FQNEAQ. Trimming cost V 6 bases and J 3 bases, with 17 bases left between them.

This chain uses TRBV9 with TRBJ1-3; D call uncertain. The CDR3 loop spans 13 amino acids. From germline, CDR1 is SGDLS and CDR2 YYNGEE. Trimming left V 3 bases short and J 4 bases short, with 8 bases between. The CDR3 DNA reads TGTGCCAGCAGCGCTTTAACAGGAAACACCATATATTTT. Its translation: CASSALTGNTIYF.

The chain uses TRBV20-1 and TRBJ2-7; the match to TRBD1 covers 9 bases. Germline loops: CDR1 DFQATT, CDR2 SNEGSKA (reference sequence). Trimming took 4 bases from V and 4 from J; bases not matched to a gene: 8. The CDR3 is 14 residues long. CDR3 sequence: CSANRGLEAYEQYF. In nucleotides, the CDR3 is TGCAGTGCTAACAGGGGGCTAGAGGCTTACGAGCAGTACTTC.

The chain joins TRBV20-1 to TRBJ2-7, with TRBD2 as a possible D gene (6 bases). The germline gives CDR1 DFQATT, CDR2 SNEGSKA (reference sequence). CDR3 length: 15 amino acids. Trimming took 7 bases from V and 3 from J, leaving 22 bases between them. CDR3 in amino acids: CSVILSELGGYEQYF. As DNA, the CDR3 is TGCAGTGTTATCCTCTCAGAGTTGGGAGGCTACGAGCAGTACTTC.

In this sample, this clonotype turned up a few times. The chain combines TRBV20-1 with TRBJ2-7; 7 nucleotides match TRBD1. Germline loops: CDR1 DFQATT, CDR2 SNEGSKA (reference sequence). This CDR3 is 15 amino acids long. The J segment lost 4 bases and the V segment lost 5 bases, leaving 14 bases of the junction unmatched. CDR3 sequence reads: CSASGVQGSHYEQYF. DNA of the CDR3: TGCAGTGCTTCGGGCGTACAGGGGTCACATTACGAGCAGTACTTC.

The rearrangement links TRBV7-9 to TRBJ1-5; no reliable D call. V lost 5 bases and J lost 7, with 15 bases in between. CDR3 length: 14 residues. Looked up from germline, CDR1 is SEHNR and CDR2 is FQNEAQ (reference sequence). The CDR3 nucleotides read TGTGCCAGCAGCCTTAGGGTTCGCGGACAGCCCCAGCATTTT. This codes for CASSLRVRGQPQHF.

A few counts support this clonotype. The chain couples TRBV19 to TRBJ2-2, with D possibly being TRBD1 (5 bases). The CDR3 loop spans 14 amino acids. Trimming took 5 bases from V and 2 from J, leaving 9 bases between them. CDR1 and CDR2 (germline): LNHDA, SQIVND (reference sequence). CDR3 sequence (DNA): TGTGCCAGTAGTGTCGACAGCAACACCGGGGAGCTGTTTTTT. Its translation: CASSVDSNTGELFF.

The CDR3 reads CASRGQGFTEAFF. The CDR3 bases are TGTGCCAGCAGAGGGCAGGGATTCACTGAAGCTTTCTTT. The chain is built from TRBV6-1 and TRBJ1-1, with D tentatively TRBD1 (5 bases). Trimming removed 6 bases from V and 4 bases from J, with 12 bases in between. Germline V gene sequence: CDR1 MNHNS, CDR2 SASEGT. The CDR3 sequence is 13 residues long.

Many counts were recorded for this clonotype. This chain links TRBV6-5 with TRBJ2-6; D is unclear. The germline gives CDR1 MNHEY, CDR2 SVGAGI. This CDR3 has 18 amino acids. Deletions cut 0 bases from V and 4 bases from J, with 16 bases between. The CDR3 region is CASSYSSVPKGGANVLTF. The CDR3 nucleotides are TGTGCCAGCAGTTACTCGTCGGTGCCCAAAGGGGGGGCCAACGTCCTGACTTTC.

The chain couples TRBV4-2 to TRBJ1-2, with D possibly being TRBD1 (6 bases). Germline V CDR1 and CDR2: LGHNA, YNFKEQ. The CDR3 totals 16 residues. Trimming stripped 0 bases from V and 4 bases from J, with 15 bases between. The CDR3 sequence: CASSQDRDTGSYGYTF. The CDR3 DNA follows: TGTGCCAGCAGCCAAGATAGGGACACCGGGAGCTATGGCTACACCTTC.

The rearrangement joins TRBV10-3 to TRBJ2-5; tentative D call: TRBD2 (7 bases). The CDR3 is made up of 15 amino acids. V lost 10 bases and J 5 bases, leaving 23 bases between the germline ends. From germline, CDR1 is ENHRY and CDR2 SYGVKD. CDR3 nucleotides: TGTGCCACCAGGGGTAGCGGGTCGGTTGGTGAGACCCAGTACTTC. It yields the protein CATRGSGSVGETQYF.

The sample holds many counts of this clonotype. V gene TRBV29-1 combines with J gene TRBJ1-1; D unclear. Trimming shortened V by 7 bases and J by 5 bases, and 17 bases separated the two germline ends. The CDR3 spans 13 residues. In germline, CDR1 is SQVTM, CDR2 ANQGSEA. CDR3 bases: TGCAGCGCCTCTGGGAGTTGGGGTACTGAAGCTTTCTTT. Amino acids: CSASGSWGTEAFF.